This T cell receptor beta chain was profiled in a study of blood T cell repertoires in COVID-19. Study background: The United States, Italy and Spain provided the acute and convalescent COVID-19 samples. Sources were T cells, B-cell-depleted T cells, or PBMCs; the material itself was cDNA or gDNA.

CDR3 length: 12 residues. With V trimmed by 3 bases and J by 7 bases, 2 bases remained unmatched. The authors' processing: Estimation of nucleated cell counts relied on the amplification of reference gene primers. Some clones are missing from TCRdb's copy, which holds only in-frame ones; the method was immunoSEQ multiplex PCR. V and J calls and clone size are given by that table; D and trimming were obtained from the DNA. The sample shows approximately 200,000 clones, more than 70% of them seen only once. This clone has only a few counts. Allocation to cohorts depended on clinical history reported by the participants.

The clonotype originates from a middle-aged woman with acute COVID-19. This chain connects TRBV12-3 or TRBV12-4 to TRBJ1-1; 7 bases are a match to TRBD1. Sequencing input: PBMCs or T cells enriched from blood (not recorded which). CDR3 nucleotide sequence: TGTGCCAGCAGTTTGACAGGGCATGAAGCTTTCTTT. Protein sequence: CASSLTGHEAFF.